This TCR beta chain originates from a study of T cell changes during pregnancy in multiple sclerosis. Produced via immunoSEQ multiplex PCR; TCRdb's table is partial and in-frame only. The repertoire holds around 100,000 clones, with roughly 93% as singletons. The J segment lost 4 bases and the V segment lost 5 bases, leaving 6 bases of the junction unmatched. Germline assignment: CDR1 SEHNR and CDR2 FQNEAQ (reference sequence). This CDR3 has 16 amino acids. Sequenced here: peripheral blood, sampled after pregnancy. The sequence came from a female donor with multiple sclerosis, enrolled in a pregnancy study. The chain has TRBV7-9 and TRBJ2-1; 12 bases are a match to TRBD1. The CDR3 bases are TGTGCCAGCAGCACTAGGGGACAGGGGGCATACAATGAGCAGTTCTTC. Translated: CASSTRGQGAYNEQFF.